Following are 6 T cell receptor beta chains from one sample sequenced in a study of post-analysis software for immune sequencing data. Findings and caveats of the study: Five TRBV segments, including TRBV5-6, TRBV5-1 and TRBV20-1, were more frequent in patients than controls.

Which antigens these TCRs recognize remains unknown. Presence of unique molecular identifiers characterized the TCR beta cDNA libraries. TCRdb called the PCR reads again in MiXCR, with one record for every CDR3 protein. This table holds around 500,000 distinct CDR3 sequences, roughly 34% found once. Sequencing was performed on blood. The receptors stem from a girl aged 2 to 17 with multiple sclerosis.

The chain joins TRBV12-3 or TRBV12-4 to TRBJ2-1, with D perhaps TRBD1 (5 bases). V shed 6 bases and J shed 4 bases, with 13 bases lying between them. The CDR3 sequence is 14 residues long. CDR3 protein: CASSLTDTYNEQFF. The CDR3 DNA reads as TGTGCCAGCAGCCTAACGGACACTTACAATGAGCAGTTCTTC.

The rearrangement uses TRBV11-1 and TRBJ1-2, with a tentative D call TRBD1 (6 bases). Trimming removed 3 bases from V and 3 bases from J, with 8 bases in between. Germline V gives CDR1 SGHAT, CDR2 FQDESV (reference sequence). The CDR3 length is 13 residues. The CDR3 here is CASSFRTDYGYTF. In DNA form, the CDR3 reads TGTGCCAGCAGCTTCCGGACAGACTATGGCTACACCTTC. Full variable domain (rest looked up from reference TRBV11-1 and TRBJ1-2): EAEVAQSPRYKITEKSQAVAFWCDPISGHATLYWYRQILGQGPELLVQFQDESVVDDSQLPKDRFSAERLKGVDSTLKIQPAELGDSAMYLCASSFRTDYGYTFGSGTRLTVV.

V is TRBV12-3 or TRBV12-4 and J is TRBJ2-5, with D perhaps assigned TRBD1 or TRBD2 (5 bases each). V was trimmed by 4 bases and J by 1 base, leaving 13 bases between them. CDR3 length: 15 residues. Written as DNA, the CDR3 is TGTGCCAGCAGTTCTACGCGAGGGGTCCAAGAGACCCAGTACTTC. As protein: CASSSTRGVQETQYF.

CDR3 DNA sequence: TGTGCCAGTAGTATTGTGGATGGCTACACCTTC. Residues: CASSIVDGYTF. The chain uses TRBV19 and TRBJ1-2; no clear D gene. V lost 3 bases to trimming and J lost 6 bases, with 5 bases between them. There are 11 residues in the CDR3. The germline gives CDR1 LNHDA, CDR2 SQIVND (reference sequence).

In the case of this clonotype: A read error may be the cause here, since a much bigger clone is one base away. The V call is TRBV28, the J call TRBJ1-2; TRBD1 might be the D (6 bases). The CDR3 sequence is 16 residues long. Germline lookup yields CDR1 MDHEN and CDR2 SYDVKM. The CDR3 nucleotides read TGTACCAGCAGTTCGCCTAGGACAGCGAAGTCCTATGGCTACACCTTC. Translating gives CTSSSPRTAKSYGYTF.

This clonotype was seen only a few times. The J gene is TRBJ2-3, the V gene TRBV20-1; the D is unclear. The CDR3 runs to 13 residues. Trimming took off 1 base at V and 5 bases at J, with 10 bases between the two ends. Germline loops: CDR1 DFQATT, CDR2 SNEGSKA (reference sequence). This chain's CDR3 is CSARVAGGDTQYF. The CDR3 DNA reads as TGCAGTGCTAGAGTCGCAGGTGGAGATACGCAGTATTTT.